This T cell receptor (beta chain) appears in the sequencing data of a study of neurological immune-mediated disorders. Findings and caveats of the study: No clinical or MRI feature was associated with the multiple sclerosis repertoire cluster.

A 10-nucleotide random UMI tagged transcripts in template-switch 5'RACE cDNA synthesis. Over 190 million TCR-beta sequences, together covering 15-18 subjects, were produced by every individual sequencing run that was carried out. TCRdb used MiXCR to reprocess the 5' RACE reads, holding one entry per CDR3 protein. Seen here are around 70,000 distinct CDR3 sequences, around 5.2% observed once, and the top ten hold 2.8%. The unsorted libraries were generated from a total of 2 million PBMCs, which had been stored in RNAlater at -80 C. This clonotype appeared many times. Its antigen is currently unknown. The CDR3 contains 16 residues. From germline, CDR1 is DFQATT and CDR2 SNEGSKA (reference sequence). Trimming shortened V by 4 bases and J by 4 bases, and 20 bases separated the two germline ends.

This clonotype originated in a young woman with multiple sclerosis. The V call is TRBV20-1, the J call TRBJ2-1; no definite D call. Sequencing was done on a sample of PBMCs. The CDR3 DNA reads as TGCAGTGCTAAACCGCAGAGTCCGCTCGCTTACAATGAGCAGTTCTTC. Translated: CSAKPQSPLAYNEQFF.